Each of the 26 T cell receptor beta chains below was sequenced from the same sample in a study of T cell responses to AZD1222 COVID-19 vaccine. Measured with immunoSEQ multiplex PCR; TCRdb has only the in-frame clones, and not every one. The sample includes around 140,000 clones, roughly 92% of them seen just once. Here the sequenced sample was peripheral blood, taken on day 0 of AZD1222 vaccination. Source of these receptors: an adult in good health.

The genes are TRBV7-8 and TRBJ1-2; TRBD1 aligns across 7 bases. V was clipped by 5 bases and J by 2 bases; unmatched bases: 5. The V gene's germline CDR1 is SGHVS and CDR2 FQNEAQ. The CDR3 is 14 residues long. In nucleotides, the CDR3 is TGTGCCAGCAGCCTAGGGGGACAGAACTATGGCTACACCTTC. Protein sequence: CASSLGGQNYGYTF.

The genes are TRBV18 and TRBJ1-4, with a weak D call TRBD1 (5 bases). The ends were cut back, 2 bases at V and 5 bases at J, with 6 bases in the middle. Germline-derived CDR1 and CDR2 are KGHSH and LQKENI. The CDR3 sequence is 13 residues long. The CDR3 DNA reads as TGTGCCAGCTCACCAGGGGACAATGAAAAACTGTTTTTT. Translated: CASSPGDNEKLFF.

The rearrangement links TRBV5-8 to TRBJ2-3; D is uncertain. CDR1 and CDR2 (germline): SGHTS, YDEGEE. CDR3 length equals 17 residues. The germline V and J ends were trimmed by 0 bases and 2 bases, with 16 bases remaining between them. As DNA, the CDR3 is TGTGCCAGCAGCTTGGCCGACGTCTGGCTATACACAGATACGCAGTATTTT. Translating it yields CASSLADVWLYTDTQYF.

The rearrangement joins TRBV2 to TRBJ2-1, with no clear D. CDR3 length: 12 amino acids. The germline V gene has CDR1 SNHLY and CDR2 FYNNEI. V was pared by 6 bases and J by 7 bases, with 10 bases between. Written as DNA, the CDR3 is TGTGCCAGCAGCCAGGACGGTAATGAGCAGTTCTTC. As protein: CASSQDGNEQFF.

This clone came up a few times. The chain has TRBV19 and TRBJ1-4; tentative D call: TRBD1 (5 bases). The CDR3 is 14 residues long. Germline assignment: CDR1 LNHDA and CDR2 SQIVND (reference sequence). V lost 6 bases to trimming and J lost 8 bases, with 16 bases between them. CDR3 loop: CASRPDILREKLFF. The DNA for the CDR3 is TGTGCCAGTAGGCCGGACATTCTACGCGAAAAACTGTTTTTT.

This chain connects TRBV3-1 (or the pseudogene TRBV3-2) to TRBJ1-1, with TRBD1 as a possible D gene (6 bases). With 4 bases removed from V and 1 base from J, the gap between germline ends came to 10 bases. CDR3 size: 14 residues. Germline V gene lookup returns CDR1 LGHDT and CDR2 YNNKEL (reference sequence). CDR3 residues: CASSPSTGNTEAFF. The CDR3 nucleotides read TGTGCCAGCAGCCCATCGACAGGGAACACTGAAGCTTTCTTT.

Only one count was recorded for this clone. J is TRBJ2-1 and V is TRBV29-1; TRBD2 aligns across 12 bases. CDR1 SQVTM and CDR2 ANQGSEA come from the germline V gene. V trimming: 1 base; J trimming: 12 bases; junction bases outside the gene matches: 4. The CDR3 sequence is 13 residues long. As DNA, the CDR3 is TGCAGCGTTGAAGGGGGACTAGCGGGTATGCAGTTCTTC. Translating gives CSVEGGLAGMQFF.

The rearrangement links TRBV5-1 to TRBJ2-1; 12 nucleotides align to TRBD2. CDR3 length equals 18 residues. CDR1 and CDR2 (germline): SGHRS, YFSETQ. With V trimmed by 1 base and J by 5 bases, 10 bases remained unmatched. The CDR3 sequence: CASSLSLAGGVNHNEQFF. CDR3 DNA sequence: TGCGCCAGCAGCTTGAGCCTAGCGGGAGGGGTAAACCACAATGAGCAGTTCTTC. Drawing the rest from reference TRBV5-1 and TRBJ2-1, the complete variable domain is KAGVTQTPRYLIKTRGQQVTLSCSPISGHRSVSWYQQTPGQGLQFLFEYFSETQRNKGNFPGRFSGRQFSNSRSEMNVSTLELGDSALYLCASSLSLAGGVNHNEQFFGPGTRLTVL.

J is TRBJ2-7 and V is TRBV5-4, with no clear D. Germline V gene sequence: CDR1 SGHNT, CDR2 YYREEE (reference sequence). Trimming stripped 5 bases from V and 1 base from J, with 7 bases between. The length of the CDR3 is 12 residues. The CDR3 reads CASSPGSYEQYF. The CDR3 nucleotides are TGTGCCAGCAGTCCGGGTTCCTACGAGCAGTACTTC.

This sequence joins TRBV28 and TRBJ2-3; 8 positions agree with TRBD1. The length of the CDR3 is 15 residues. The V and J ends lost 6 bases and 4 bases, in that order; junction bases with no gene match: 9. Per the germline V gene, CDR1 is MDHEN and CDR2 is SYDVKM. The CDR3 region is CASRTQGALADTQYF. The CDR3 DNA sequence: TGTGCCAGCAGAACGCAGGGGGCATTGGCAGATACGCAGTATTTT.

CDR3 DNA: TGCGCCAGCAGCCGGACTCTACCCTCCAGGGAGAATGGCTACACCTTC. Protein: CASSRTLPSRENGYTF. The rearrangement links TRBV4-1 to TRBJ1-2; tentative D call: TRBD1 (5 bases). V was cut by 4 bases and J by 6 bases, with 21 bases left in between. Germline CDR1 reads MGHRA; CDR2 reads YSYEKL. The CDR3 is made up of 16 amino acids.

The rearrangement uses TRBV7-2 and TRBJ1-1; 9 nucleotides line up with TRBD1. The CDR3 runs to 19 residues. CDR1 is SGHTA, CDR2 FQGNSA, per germline. The V segment lost 3 bases and the J segment 1 base; nucleotides outside the gene matches: 15. The CDR3, as DNA: TGTGCCAGCAGCTTCCCTAAATGGGGGACAGGGAAATCGAACACTGAAGCTTTCTTT. It is translated as CASSFPKWGTGKSNTEAFF.

CDR3 loop: CASSLTGGGYEQYF. CDR3 bases: TGTGCCAGCAGCCTGACGGGAGGCGGTTACGAGCAGTACTTC. This sequence joins TRBV7-9 and TRBJ2-7; 7 bases line up with TRBD2. Per germline, CDR1 SEHNR and CDR2 FQNEAQ (reference sequence). This CDR3 has 14 residues. V lost 5 bases to trimming and J lost 4 bases; unmatched junction nucleotides: 8.

About this clone itself: Other DNA sequences in the sample encode the same CDR3. The V call is TRBV27, the J call TRBJ2-1; D is unclear. V lost 6 bases, J lost 2 bases, and 8 bases lay in between. The CDR3 sequence is 13 residues long. Germline V gives CDR1 MNHEY, CDR2 SMNVEV (reference sequence). Here the CDR3 DNA reads TGTGCCAGCAGCCTTCGACCCTACAATGAGCAGTTCTTC. Its translation is CASSLRPYNEQFF.

V usage is TRBV10-3 and J usage is TRBJ1-1; D remains unclear. CDR1 is ENHRY, CDR2 SYGVKD, per germline. The CDR3 is 12 amino acids. V lost 3 bases and J lost 3, with 5 bases in between. DNA for the CDR3: TGTGCCATCAGTGATGGGTACACTGAAGCTTTCTTT. This translates into CAISDGYTEAFF.

The chain links TRBV3-1 (or the pseudogene TRBV3-2) to TRBJ1-4, with D unresolved. Germline CDR1 LGHDT, CDR2 YNNKEL (reference sequence). Trimming stripped 0 bases from V and 5 bases from J, with 4 bases between. The CDR3 sequence is 13 residues long. The CDR3 DNA reads TGTGCCAGCAGCCAAGATGGGAATGAAAAACTGTTTTTT. It is translated as CASSQDGNEKLFF.

V is TRBV5-6 and J is TRBJ2-7, with TRBD1 identical over 12 bases. The V and J ends lost 7 bases and 7 bases, in that order; junction bases with no gene match: 9. Germline V gene data show CDR1 as SGHDT and CDR2 as YYEEEE. The CDR3 loop spans 14 amino acids. CDR3 loop: CASGGQGAHGEQYF. CDR3 nucleotide sequence: TGTGCCAGCGGGGGACAGGGGGCGCATGGTGAGCAGTACTTC.

CDR3 sequence reads: CASSLRLGRGVSYEQYF. CDR3 nucleotide sequence: TGTGCCAGCAGTTTAAGGTTGGGCAGGGGTGTCTCCTACGAGCAGTACTTC. This chain joins TRBV28 and TRBJ2-7; a weak D match, TRBD1 (6 bases). V dropped 2 bases and J dropped 0 bases, with 17 bases sitting between them. This CDR3 has 17 amino acids. Germline V lookup: CDR1 MDHEN, CDR2 SYDVKM.

J is TRBJ2-1 and V is TRBV15; 9 nucleotides align to TRBD1. V lost 4 bases to trimming and J lost 5 bases; unmatched junction nucleotides: 3. CDR1 is LNHNV and CDR2 is YYDKDF in the germline V gene (reference sequence). This CDR3 has 14 residues. Here the CDR3 reads CATSNRGRDNEQFF. CDR3 bases: TGTGCCACCAGCAACAGGGGGCGCGACAATGAGCAGTTCTTC.

The chain's CDR3 is CASSSMLTGAYEQYF. CDR3 bases: TGTGCCAGCAGCTCGATGCTGACAGGAGCCTACGAGCAGTACTTC. The chain links TRBV5-5 to TRBJ2-7; tentatively, D is TRBD1 (6 bases). Deletions cut 3 bases from V and 2 bases from J, with 15 bases between. The germline CDR1 and CDR2 sequences are SGHKS and YYEKEE (reference sequence). The CDR3 length is 15 residues.

The chain links TRBV27 to TRBJ2-2; the D gene could be TRBD1 or TRBD2 (6 bases each). The CDR3 consists of 17 residues. Germline loops: CDR1 MNHEY, CDR2 SMNVEV (reference sequence). V lost 4 bases and J lost 5, with 20 bases in between. The CDR3 nucleotides are TGTGCCAGCAGTTCCCGGCTCGGGGGCGGATGGACCGGGGAGCTGTTTTTT. Translation: CASSSRLGGGWTGELFF.

This clone was detected once. The limits of the CDR3 on the DNA are not certain, so only TCRdb's listed CDR3 is given. The CDR3 loop is CASSPPGYFGPYGYTF. The chain combines TRBV28 with TRBJ1-2. The CDR3 is 16 residues long, counting both termini. In germline, CDR1 is MDHEN, CDR2 SYDVKM.

The V and J genes are TRBV9 and TRBJ1-6; tentatively, D is TRBD1 (5 bases). CDR1 is SGDLS, CDR2 YYNGEE, per germline. CDR3 length: 14 residues. With 5 bases removed from V and 4 bases from J, the gap between germline ends came to 10 bases. The CDR3 spells CASRGTGYNSPLHF. Here the CDR3 DNA reads TGTGCCAGCAGGGGGACGGGTTATAATTCACCCCTCCACTTT.

The rearrangement uses TRBV11-3 and TRBJ2-1, with 7 bases identical to TRBD2. The CDR3 is 16 residues long. Germline V gene lookup returns CDR1 SGHNT and CDR2 YENEEA. With V trimmed by 2 bases and J by 1 base, 5 bases remained unmatched. CDR3 sequence reads: CASSLWSSGSYNEQFF. For the CDR3, the DNA is TGTGCCAGCAGCTTATGGTCTAGCGGTTCCTACAATGAGCAGTTCTTC.

The chain uses TRBV28 and TRBJ2-2; D unclear. Germline CDR1 is MDHEN and CDR2 is SYDVKM. Trimming left V 6 bases short and J 0 bases short, with 5 bases between. There are 13 residues in the CDR3. The CDR3 DNA follows: TGTGCCAGCAGGACGCCGAACACCGGGGAGCTGTTTTTT. This encodes CASRTPNTGELFF.

V and J are TRBV6-5 and TRBJ2-7; TRBD1 is a possible D gene (7 bases). The V end was cut by 6 bases, the J end by 4 bases, with 13 bases between. The CDR3 is 13 residues long. Germline lookup yields CDR1 MNHEY and CDR2 SVGAGI. The CDR3 DNA follows: TGTGCCAGCAGGAGGGCAGGGGGGTACGAGCAGTACTTC. Translated, it gives CASRRAGGYEQYF.